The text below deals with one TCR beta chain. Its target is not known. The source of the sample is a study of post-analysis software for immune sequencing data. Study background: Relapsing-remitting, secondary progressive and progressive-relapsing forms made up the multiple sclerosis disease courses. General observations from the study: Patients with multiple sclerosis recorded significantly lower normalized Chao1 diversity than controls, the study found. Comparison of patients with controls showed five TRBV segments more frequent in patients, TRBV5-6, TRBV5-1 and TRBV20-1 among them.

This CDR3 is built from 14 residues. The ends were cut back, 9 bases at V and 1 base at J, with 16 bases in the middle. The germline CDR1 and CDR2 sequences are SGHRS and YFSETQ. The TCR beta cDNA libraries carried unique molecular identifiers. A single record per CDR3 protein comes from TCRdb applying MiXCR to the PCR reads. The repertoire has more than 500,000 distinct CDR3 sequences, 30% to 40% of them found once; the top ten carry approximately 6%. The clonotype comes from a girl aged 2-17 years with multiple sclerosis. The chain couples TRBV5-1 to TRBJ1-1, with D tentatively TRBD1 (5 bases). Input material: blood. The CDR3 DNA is TGCGCCACCAACGCCGGGGGGGGGAACACTGAAGCTTTCTTT. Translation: CATNAGGGNTEAFF.